The T cell receptor (beta chain) under discussion was sequenced for a study of shared clonotypes between healthy human individuals. General study points: Compared with memory subsets, naive subsets generally had larger estimated richness.

Genomic DNA from each subset was divided evenly over several immunoSEQ plates. Sequencing was performed with immunoSEQ multiplex PCR; in TCRdb, only in-frame clones are kept and a portion is missing. The sample has 550,000 to 600,000 clones, about 98% seen once. CDR1 SGHVS and CDR2 FQNEAQ come from the germline V gene. The CDR3 is 15 amino acids. Unmatched junction bases numbered 9, after V lost 6 bases and J lost 6 bases. As regards this clone: Antigen: not known.

CD8 cells regarded as naive lacked CD45RO, were positively chosen for CCR7, and omitted terminally differentiated effector memory CD45RA+ cells. The donors, all of them Caucasian adults, lived in Nashville, Tennessee. This TCR derives from a man aged 25 to 45 in good health. The chain recombines TRBV7-8 with TRBJ2-1; 9 bases are shared with TRBD2. The sequencing input was naive CD8+ T cells sorted from blood. CDR3 amino acids: CASRLGWREGNEQFF. The CDR3 DNA follows: TGTGCCAGCAGACTTGGGTGGCGGGAGGGCAATGAGCAGTTCTTC.